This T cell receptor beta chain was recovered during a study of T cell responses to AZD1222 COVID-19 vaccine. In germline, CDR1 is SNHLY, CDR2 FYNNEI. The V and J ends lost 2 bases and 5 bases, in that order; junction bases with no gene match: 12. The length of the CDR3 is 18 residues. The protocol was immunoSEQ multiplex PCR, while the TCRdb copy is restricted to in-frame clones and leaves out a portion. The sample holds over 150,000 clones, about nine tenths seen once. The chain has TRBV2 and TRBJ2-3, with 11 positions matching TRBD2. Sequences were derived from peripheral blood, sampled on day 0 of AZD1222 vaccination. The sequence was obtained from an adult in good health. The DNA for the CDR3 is TGTGCCAGCAGTGAAAGGAGGTCTAGCGGGGGGCCGGTAGATACGCAGTATTTT. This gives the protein CASSERRSSGGPVDTQYF.